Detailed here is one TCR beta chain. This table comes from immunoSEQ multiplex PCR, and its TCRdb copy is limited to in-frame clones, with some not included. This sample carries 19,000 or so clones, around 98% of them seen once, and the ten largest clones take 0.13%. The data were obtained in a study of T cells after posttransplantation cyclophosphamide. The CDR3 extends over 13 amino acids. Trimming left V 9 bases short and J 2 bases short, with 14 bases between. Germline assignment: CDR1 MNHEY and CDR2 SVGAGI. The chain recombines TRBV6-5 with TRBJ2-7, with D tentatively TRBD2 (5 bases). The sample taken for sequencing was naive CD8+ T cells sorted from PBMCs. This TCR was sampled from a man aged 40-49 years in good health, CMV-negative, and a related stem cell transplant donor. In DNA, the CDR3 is TGTGCCAGTGCACGGGGATTGCCCTACGAGCAGTACTTC. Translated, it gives CASARGLPYEQYF.